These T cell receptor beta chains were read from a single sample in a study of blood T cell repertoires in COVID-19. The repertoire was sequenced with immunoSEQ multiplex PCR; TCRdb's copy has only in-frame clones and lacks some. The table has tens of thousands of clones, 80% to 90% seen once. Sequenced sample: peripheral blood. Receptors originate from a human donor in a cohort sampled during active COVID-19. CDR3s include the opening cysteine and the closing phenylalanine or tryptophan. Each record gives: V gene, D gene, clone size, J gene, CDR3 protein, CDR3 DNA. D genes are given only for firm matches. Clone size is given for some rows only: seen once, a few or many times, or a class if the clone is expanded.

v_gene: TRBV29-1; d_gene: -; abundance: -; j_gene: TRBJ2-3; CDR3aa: CSVGPSLTDTQYF; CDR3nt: TGCAGCGTTGGGCCCTCTCTCACAGATACGCAGTATTTT
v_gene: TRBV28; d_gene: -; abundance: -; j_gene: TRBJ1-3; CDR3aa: CASRVSQGGRSGNTIYF; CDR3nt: TGTGCCAGCAGGGTATCGCAGGGAGGTCGGTCTGGAAACACCATATATTTT
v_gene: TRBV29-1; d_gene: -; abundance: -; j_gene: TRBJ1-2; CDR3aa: CSVTVGRGANYGYTF; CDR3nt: TGCAGCGTTACCGTTGGCAGGGGAGCTAACTATGGCTACACCTTC
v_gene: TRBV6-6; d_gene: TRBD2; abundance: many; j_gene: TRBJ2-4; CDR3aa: CASSYGLAGIVF; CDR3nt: TGTGCCAGCAGTTACGGACTAGCGGGTATCGTGTTC
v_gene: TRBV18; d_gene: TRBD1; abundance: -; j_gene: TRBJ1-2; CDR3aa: CASSPPTGDGYTF; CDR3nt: TGTGCCAGCTCACCACCCACAGGGGATGGCTACACCTTC
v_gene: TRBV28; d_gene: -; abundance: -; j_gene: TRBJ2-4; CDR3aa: CASNEWGTQHIQYF; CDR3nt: TGTGCCAGCAACGAATGGGGGACACAGCACATTCAGTACTTC
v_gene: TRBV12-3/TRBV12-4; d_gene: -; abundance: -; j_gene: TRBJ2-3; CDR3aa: CASSLLDSGTQYF; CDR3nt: TGTGCCAGCAGTTTGTTGGACAGTGGGACGCAGTATTTT
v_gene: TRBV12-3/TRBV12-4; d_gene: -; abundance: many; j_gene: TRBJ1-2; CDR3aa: CASSLGGGGYTF; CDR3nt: TGTGCCAGCAGTTTAGGGGGGGGTGGCTACACCTTC
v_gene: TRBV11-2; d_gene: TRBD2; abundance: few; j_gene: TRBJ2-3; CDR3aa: CASSFQRDFLDTQYF; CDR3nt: TGTGCCAGCAGCTTCCAGCGGGACTTCCTAGATACGCAGTATTTT
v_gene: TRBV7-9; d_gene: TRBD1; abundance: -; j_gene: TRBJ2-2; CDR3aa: CASSWGTAGELFF; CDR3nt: TGTGCCAGCAGCTGGGGGACAGCCGGGGAGCTGTTTTTT
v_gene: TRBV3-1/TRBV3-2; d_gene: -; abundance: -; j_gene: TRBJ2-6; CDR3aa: CASSQKGGANVLTF; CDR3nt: TGTGCCAGCAGCCAGAAGGGGGGGGCCAACGTCCTGACTTTC
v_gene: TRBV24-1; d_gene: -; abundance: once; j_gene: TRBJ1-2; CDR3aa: CATSVGGGRANYGYTF; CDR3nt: TGTGCCACCAGTGTTGGGGGGGGTAGAGCTAACTATGGCTACACCTTC
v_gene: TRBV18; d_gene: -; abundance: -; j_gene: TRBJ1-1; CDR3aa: CASSPGGVNTEAFF; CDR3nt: TGTGCCAGCTCACCCGGCGGGGTGAACACTGAAGCTTTCTTT
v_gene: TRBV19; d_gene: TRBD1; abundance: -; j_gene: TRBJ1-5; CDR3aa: CASSIGDRGQGRQPQHF; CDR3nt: TGTGCCAGTAGTATAGGGGACAGGGGGCAAGGACGGCAGCCCCAGCATTTT
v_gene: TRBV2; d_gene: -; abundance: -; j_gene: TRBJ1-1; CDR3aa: CATKRDSNTEAFF; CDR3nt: TGTGCCACCAAGAGGGACTCGAACACTGAAGCTTTCTTT
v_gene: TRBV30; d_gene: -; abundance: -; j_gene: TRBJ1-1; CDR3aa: CAWSVLGMGNTEAFF; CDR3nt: TGTGCCTGGAGTGTACTCGGGATGGGGAACACTGAAGCTTTCTTT
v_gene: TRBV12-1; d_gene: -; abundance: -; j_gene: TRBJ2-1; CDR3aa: CASEQPYNEQFF; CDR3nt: TGTGCCAGCGAACAGCCCTACAATGAGCAGTTCTTC